This section outlines one T cell receptor beta chain sequence together with its context. This sample was taken from a study of T cells expressing NK-cell markers. The authors made TCR beta cDNA libraries by 5'RACE template switching. This switching added a universal primer site and UMIs. With the 5' RACE reads reprocessed, TCRdb shows one record per CDR3 protein and no DNA. Found here are 350,000 to 450,000 distinct CDR3 sequences; the top ten clones hold roughly 5.2%. Germline assignment: CDR1 SQVTM and CDR2 ANQGSEA. The CDR3 contains 13 residues. The V call is TRBV29-1, the J call TRBJ2-7. The sequencing input was blood T cells: a sorted CD56 or NKG2C T cell subset, CD4+ or CD8+ T cells, or bulk PBMC T cells (not recorded which). This TCR came from a man between 18 and 69 years old in good health. The CDR3 loop reads CSVTDLETGEQYF.